This T cell receptor (beta chain) appears in the sequencing data of a study of T cell responses to AZD1222 COVID-19 vaccine. The study, taken as a whole, reports: Females outnumbered males among donors, who were mostly white British; clonal diversity was possibly underestimated. Among vaccine-associated CD4 TCRs, coverage spanned spike, with dominance at 160-218 and 743-854. Just a handful of AZD1222 recipients were seropositive at baseline.

Clones were sequenced by immunoSEQ multiplex PCR, and TCRdb holds only the in-frame ones, with some missing. The data contain 84,000 or so clones, 80% to 90% of them singletons. For this clone: The antigen remains undetermined.

This sequence originates from an adult in good health. The sequencing here drew on peripheral blood, taken on day 0 of AZD1222 vaccination.

The CDR3 loop reads CASSLDGGQPVGNEQYF. The CDR3 bases are TGTGCCAGCAGCTTAGATGGGGGTCAGCCCGTAGGGAACGAGCAGTACTTC. The chain is built from TRBV7-8 and TRBJ2-7; perhaps D is TRBD1 or TRBD2 (5 bases each). The germline V gene encodes CDR1 SGHVS and CDR2 FQNEAQ. CDR3 length: 17 amino acids. V lost 1 base, J lost 5 bases, and 21 bases lay in between.